The T cell receptor (beta chain) under discussion was sequenced for a study of beta chain features in type 1 diabetes. The study, taken as a whole, reports: Insertions at VDJ junctions were less frequent in type 1 diabetes patients. These patients also deleted more nucleotides at the same junctions. In all four CD4+ subsets, TCRB CDR3 length was significantly, moderately reduced in type 1 diabetes.

The authors reverse transcribed all of the isolated RNA, so sequencing captured expressed TCRB transcripts. Sequenced by immunoSEQ multiplex PCR; TCRdb stores in-frame clones only, minus some. Of tens of thousands of clones in the sample, 65% to 80% were seen once. V shed 5 bases, J shed 6 bases, and the junction held 6 bases outside the gene matches. The CDR3 has 16 amino acids. Germline CDR1 reads SGHAT; CDR2 reads FQNNGV. On this clone: As yet, its antigen is unknown.

The chain uses TRBV11-2 and TRBJ2-2; 13 nucleotides line up with TRBD2. The origin of this receptor is a young man with type 1 diabetes. Some clones in this sample may be carry-over from other donors' samples. The material sequenced was Tregs from blood. The CDR3: CASSLYTSGGAGELFF. The CDR3 nucleotides are TGTGCCAGCAGCCTATATACTAGCGGGGGGGCCGGGGAGCTGTTTTTT.